The present T cell receptor (beta chain) was sequenced within a study of CD8+CD57+ T cells in acquired aplastic anemia. Background on the study: There were approximately 9.9 million reads, on average, for CD4+ cells from healthy donors.

The template used for profiling TCR beta VDJ and CDR3 was genomic DNA. TCRdb passed the reads through MiXCR, listing each CDR3 protein once. Of some 180,000 distinct CDR3 sequences listed, 40% to 50% are singletons. This clonotype was counted ten times or more. The sample taken for sequencing was sorted CD4+, CD8+, or CD8+CD57+ T cells (not recorded which) from PBMCs. The TCR sequence derives from a human donor in good health.

CDR3 loop: CASRWGTTQYF. The CDR3 DNA sequence: TGTGCCAGCCGTTGGGGGACCACGCAGTATTTT. This chain uses TRBV6-5 with TRBJ2-3; D is possibly TRBD1 or TRBD2 (5 bases each). The CDR3 sequence is 11 residues long. Germline V CDR1 and CDR2: MNHEY, SVGAGI. Trimming stripped 8 bases from V and 9 bases from J, with 12 bases between.